The rows below give T cell receptor beta chains drawn from one sample of a study of CD4+ T cells in melanoma. Assay used: immunoSEQ multiplex PCR; TCRdb lists only in-frame clones, some missing. The table includes roughly 3,900 clones, around four fifths detected once. What was sequenced was tumor tissue. The origin of the receptors is a human donor with melanoma. CDR3s leave out the opening cysteine and the closing phenylalanine or tryptophan. Each record gives: J gene, D gene, V gene, CDR3 length, CDR3 protein. D genes are given only for firm matches.

J gene: TRBJ2-2; D gene: NA; V gene: TRBV2; CDR3 length: 10; CDR3 protein: ASSPTGGELF
J gene: TRBJ2-4; D gene: TRBD1; V gene: TRBV7-9; CDR3 length: 13; CDR3 protein: ASRPTGGTETIQY
J gene: TRBJ2-2; D gene: NA; V gene: TRBV7-2; CDR3 length: 13; CDR3 protein: ASSFDSPGAGELF
J gene: TRBJ2-5; D gene: TRBD1; V gene: TRBV7-3; CDR3 length: 13; CDR3 protein: ASRGTDRDQETQY
J gene: TRBJ1-5; D gene: NA; V gene: TRBV30; CDR3 length: 13; CDR3 protein: AWSTRWPTNQPQH
J gene: TRBJ2-3; D gene: NA; V gene: TRBV18; CDR3 length: 13; CDR3 protein: ASSQTTRSTDTQY
J gene: TRBJ2-7; D gene: NA; V gene: TRBV7-8; CDR3 length: 13; CDR3 protein: ASSLGSLDPYEQY
J gene: TRBJ2-3; D gene: TRBD1; V gene: TRBV4-1; CDR3 length: 12; CDR3 protein: ASSPRTGRYTQY
J gene: TRBJ2-1; D gene: TRBD1; V gene: TRBV19; CDR3 length: 14; CDR3 protein: ASSSTGTGSGNEQF
J gene: TRBJ2-3; D gene: TRBD1; V gene: TRBV7-3; CDR3 length: 13; CDR3 protein: ASSLGDSTTDTQY
J gene: TRBJ1-3; D gene: NA; V gene: TRBV27; CDR3 length: 13; CDR3 protein: ASRGGRGIGNTIY
J gene: TRBJ2-3; D gene: TRBD2; V gene: TRBV9; CDR3 length: 12; CDR3 protein: ASESGGPVDTQY
J gene: TRBJ1-2; D gene: TRBD1; V gene: TRBV7-6; CDR3 length: 14; CDR3 protein: ASSLTPTGTGGLYT
J gene: TRBJ2-3; D gene: TRBD2; V gene: TRBV4-2; CDR3 length: 15; CDR3 protein: ASSHLGLAASTDTQY
J gene: TRBJ1-4; D gene: NA; V gene: TRBV5-1; CDR3 length: 13; CDR3 protein: ASSFKYSTNEKLF
J gene: TRBJ2-6; D gene: TRBD1; V gene: TRBV7-3; CDR3 length: 15; CDR3 protein: ASSLQEGAYGANVLT
J gene: TRBJ1-2; D gene: TRBD1; V gene: TRBV7-9; CDR3 length: 13; CDR3 protein: ASSPGQGEGYGYT
J gene: TRBJ2-2; D gene: TRBD1; V gene: TRBV7-9; CDR3 length: 12; CDR3 protein: ASRRTGGSGELF
J gene: TRBJ1-1; D gene: NA; V gene: TRBV7-9; CDR3 length: 13; CDR3 protein: ASSLLRGGNTEAF
J gene: TRBJ2-5; D gene: NA; V gene: TRBV7-9; CDR3 length: 11; CDR3 protein: ASSSTTKETQY
J gene: TRBJ1-6; D gene: NA; V gene: TRBV18; CDR3 length: 10; CDR3 protein: ASSPQNSPLH
J gene: TRBJ1-6; D gene: NA; V gene: TRBV27; CDR3 length: 11; CDR3 protein: ASSSWMESPLH
J gene: TRBJ2-2; D gene: TRBD2; V gene: TRBV6-6; CDR3 length: 14; CDR3 protein: ASSYSGGSSTGELF
J gene: TRBJ1-3; D gene: NA; V gene: TRBV9; CDR3 length: 16; CDR3 protein: ASSVSPHGLRSGNTIY
J gene: TRBJ2-5; D gene: NA; V gene: TRBV7-9; CDR3 length: 10; CDR3 protein: ASSLARSAQY
J gene: TRBJ1-4; D gene: TRBD1; V gene: TRBV2; CDR3 length: 13; CDR3 protein: ASSEGGQYNEKLF
J gene: TRBJ2-3; D gene: NA; V gene: TRBV5-1; CDR3 length: 13; CDR3 protein: ASSLVGDSTDTQY
J gene: TRBJ2-2; D gene: TRBD2; V gene: TRBV9; CDR3 length: 15; CDR3 protein: ASSVVALVSGAGELF
J gene: TRBJ2-5; D gene: NA; V gene: TRBV10-3; CDR3 length: 12; CDR3 protein: AISGQGGQETQY
J gene: TRBJ1-1; D gene: NA; V gene: TRBV6-5; CDR3 length: 9; CDR3 protein: ASSQGWEAF
J gene: TRBJ2-6; D gene: NA; V gene: TRBV7-9; CDR3 length: 11; CDR3 protein: ASSRPGANVLT
J gene: TRBJ2-2; D gene: TRBD2; V gene: TRBV11-2; CDR3 length: 13; CDR3 protein: ASSLGGGGTGELF
J gene: TRBJ1-1; D gene: NA; V gene: TRBV2; CDR3 length: 13; CDR3 protein: ASSLVASGGTEAF
J gene: TRBJ1-2; D gene: NA; V gene: TRBV4-3; CDR3 length: 13; CDR3 protein: ASSQDGTAYYGYT
J gene: TRBJ2-2; D gene: TRBD2; V gene: TRBV7-9; CDR3 length: 12; CDR3 protein: ASSAGLAAGELF
J gene: TRBJ2-6; D gene: NA; V gene: TRBV7-8; CDR3 length: 15; CDR3 protein: ASSPWTVSSGANVLT
J gene: TRBJ1-2; D gene: NA; V gene: TRBV5-1; CDR3 length: 11; CDR3 protein: ASSLGGTSGYT
J gene: TRBJ1-2; D gene: NA; V gene: TRBV28; CDR3 length: 12; CDR3 protein: ASSVLAGDYGYT
J gene: TRBJ1-2; D gene: NA; V gene: TRBV5-6; CDR3 length: 13; CDR3 protein: ASSPDYSPNYGYT
J gene: TRBJ2-3; D gene: NA; V gene: TRBV7-3; CDR3 length: 14; CDR3 protein: ASSLRSPPSTDTQY
J gene: TRBJ1-5; D gene: NA; V gene: TRBV28; CDR3 length: 13; CDR3 protein: ASILDRGNNQPQH
J gene: TRBJ2-7; D gene: TRBD1; V gene: TRBV11-3; CDR3 length: 12; CDR3 protein: ASSSGTARNEQY
J gene: TRBJ2-2; D gene: TRBD2; V gene: TRBV7-6; CDR3 length: 15; CDR3 protein: ASSLETAGGLTGELF
J gene: TRBJ2-4; D gene: TRBD2; V gene: TRBV4-1; CDR3 length: 12; CDR3 protein: ASSLTSGRDIQY
J gene: TRBJ1-2; D gene: TRBD1; V gene: TRBV28; CDR3 length: 11; CDR3 protein: ATRTGGEMRYT
J gene: TRBJ1-2; D gene: TRBD1; V gene: TRBV27; CDR3 length: 12; CDR3 protein: ASSSPTGGGGYT
J gene: TRBJ2-4; D gene: NA; V gene: TRBV28; CDR3 length: 13; CDR3 protein: ASSLVAGAGNIQY
J gene: TRBJ2-1; D gene: TRBD1; V gene: TRBV7-4; CDR3 length: 14; CDR3 protein: ASSLVPWTGKHWQF
J gene: TRBJ2-7; D gene: NA; V gene: TRBV19; CDR3 length: 12; CDR3 protein: ASKWGEGNYEQY
J gene: TRBJ2-3; D gene: NA; V gene: TRBV5-6; CDR3 length: 12; CDR3 protein: ASSLVQGLDTQY